These 32 T cell receptor beta chains were all obtained from the same sample, sequenced in a study of blood T cell repertoires in COVID-19. Method: immunoSEQ multiplex PCR; TCRdb's copy keeps in-frame clones and lacks some. The data show approximately 200,000 clones, 87% seen once. The sequencing input was peripheral blood. The receptors originated from a man in his 60s who had recovered from COVID-19.

The J gene is TRBJ2-1, the V gene TRBV7-3; a weak D match, TRBD2 (6 bases). Germline CDR1 SGHTA, CDR2 FQGTGA. Deletions cut 1 base from V and 0 bases from J, with 16 bases between. The CDR3 has 18 residues. Here the CDR3 reads CASSLRSGLAASYNEQFF. CDR3 nucleotide sequence: TGTGCCAGCAGCTTAAGATCCGGCTTAGCGGCCTCCTACAATGAGCAGTTCTTC.

CDR3 protein: CASSPGTGVYEQYF. The CDR3 region has the DNA TGTGCCAGCTCACCCGGGACAGGGGTCTACGAGCAGTACTTC. The chain links TRBV18 to TRBJ2-7; TRBD1 agrees at 10 bases. V dropped 3 bases and J dropped 3; count of bases not matched to a gene: 2. The germline CDR1 and CDR2 sequences are KGHSH and LQKENI. CDR3 length: 14 amino acids.

V is TRBV6-5 and J is TRBJ1-3, with TRBD1 identical over 7 bases. Losses at the gene ends were 6 bases for V and 4 bases for J; bases not matched to a gene: 3. Germline lookup yields CDR1 MNHEY and CDR2 SVGAGI. CDR3 length: 13 residues. CDR3 coding DNA: TGTGCCAGCAGAATGACAGGGGGAAACACCATATATTTT. Its translation is CASRMTGGNTIYF.

This sequence joins TRBV5-4 and TRBJ1-3; D may be TRBD1 (6 bases). Germline assignment: CDR1 SGHNT and CDR2 YYREEE (reference sequence). This CDR3 is 18 amino acids long. The V end lost 4 bases, the J end lost 0 bases, and 20 bases lay between the germline ends. CDR3 bases: TGTGCCAGCAGCCCGTCGAGTGGGGGACACGTCTCTGGAAACACCATATATTTT. Translating gives CASSPSSGGHVSGNTIYF.

The J gene is TRBJ1-5, the V gene TRBV16, with D unclear. The CDR3 sequence is 14 residues long. Germline CDR1 KGHSY, CDR2 FQNENV. V shed 0 bases and J shed 10 bases, with 13 bases lying between them. CDR3 protein: CASSQSGGSRPQHF. CDR3 nucleotide sequence: TGTGCCAGCAGCCAATCGGGAGGATCGCGACCCCAGCATTTT.

This clone was observed a few times. The V call is TRBV10-3, the J call TRBJ2-7; 9 bases agree with TRBD1. Trimming took 6 bases from V and 4 from J; bases not matched to a gene: 7. This CDR3 spans 14 amino acids. Germline assignment: CDR1 ENHRY and CDR2 SYGVKD. CDR3 loop: CAISTDRGFYEQYF. The CDR3 nucleotides are TGTGCCATCAGCACAGACAGGGGGTTTTACGAGCAGTACTTC.

This sequence joins TRBV5-4 and TRBJ2-7, with 7 positions matching TRBD1. The CDR3 runs 14 residues. CDR1 and CDR2 (germline): SGHNT, YYREEE (reference sequence). With 6 bases clipped from V and 1 base from J, the junction kept 7 bases outside the gene matches. The CDR3 is CASKGDSGSYEQYF. CDR3 bases: TGTGCCAGCAAGGGGGACAGCGGATCCTACGAGCAGTACTTC. Together with reference TRBV5-4 and TRBJ2-7, the CDR3 gives the full variable domain: ETGVTQSPTHLIKTRGQQVTLRCSSQSGHNTVSWYQQALGQGPQFIFQYYREEENGRGNFPPRFSGLQFPNYSSELNVNALELDDSALYLCASKGDSGSYEQYFGPGTRLTVT.

This clone was observed a handful of times. This sequence joins TRBV7-2 and TRBJ2-7; D is uncertain. V lost 2 bases and J lost 3, with 5 bases in between. This CDR3 spans 12 amino acids. The V gene's germline CDR1 is SGHTA and CDR2 FQGNSA. The CDR3 region has the DNA TGTGCCAGCAGCTTAATCGGCTACGAGCAGTACTTC. As protein: CASSLIGYEQYF. The full variable domain, with the rest looked up from reference TRBV7-2 and TRBJ2-7, is GAGVSQSPSNKVTEKGKDVELRCDPISGHTALYWYRQSLGQGLEFLIYFQGNSAPDKSGLPSDRFSAERTGGSVSTLTIQRTQQEDSAVYLCASSLIGYEQYFGPGTRLTVT.

V and J are TRBV7-8 and TRBJ1-3; D unclear. Trimming took off 4 bases at V and 2 bases at J, with 12 bases between the two ends. The CDR3 runs to 15 residues. Germline values: CDR1 SGHVS, CDR2 FQNEAQ. The CDR3 DNA reads as TGTGCCAGCAGCTCCGGGGAAGGAGCTGGAAACACCATATATTTT. Translated, it gives CASSSGEGAGNTIYF.

The V gene is TRBV6-6, the J gene TRBJ2-5; possibly TRBD2 for D (7 bases). The germline V gene encodes CDR1 MNHNY and CDR2 SVGAGI (reference sequence). The V and J ends lost 6 bases and 4 bases respectively, with 18 bases between them. There are 15 residues in the CDR3. The CDR3 DNA is TGTGCCAGCAGCAGCGCGCCGGGGGGCGGAGAGACCCAGTACTTC. Encoded protein: CASSSAPGGGETQYF.

This clone was observed a handful of times. The rearrangement uses TRBV27 and TRBJ1-3; D unclear. V lost 6 bases, J lost 4 bases, and 25 bases lay in between. The CDR3 is 18 residues long. Per germline, CDR1 MNHEY and CDR2 SMNVEV (reference sequence). The CDR3: CASRPASLFLSGGNTIYF. For the CDR3, the DNA is TGTGCCAGCAGGCCAGCGTCCCTCTTCCTCTCTGGCGGAAACACCATATATTTT.

Concerning this clone: Other DNA sequences in the sample encode the same CDR3. The chain employs TRBV18 and TRBJ1-5; D remains unclear. In germline, CDR1 is KGHSH, CDR2 LQKENI. This CDR3 is 15 amino acids long. V dropped 0 bases and J dropped 2 bases, with 8 bases sitting between them. Here the CDR3 reads CASSPPPGGNQPQHF. CDR3 DNA sequence: TGTGCCAGCTCACCACCGCCGGGTGGCAATCAGCCCCAGCATTTT.

The gene calls are TRBV7-6 and TRBJ2-7; D is perhaps TRBD2 (6 bases). CDR1 SGHVS and CDR2 FNYEAQ come from the germline V gene. Trimming took off 5 bases at V and 0 bases at J, with 14 bases between the two ends. The CDR3 extends over 15 amino acids. CDR3 coding DNA: TGTGCCAGCAGCGCAAAGACCGGGAGCTCCTACGAGCAGTACTTC. As protein: CASSAKTGSSYEQYF.

V gene TRBV5-1 combines with J gene TRBJ2-5; a weak D match, TRBD1 (6 bases). Germline V gene sequence: CDR1 SGHRS, CDR2 YFSETQ. The CDR3 length is 14 residues. The germline V and J ends were trimmed by 4 bases and 2 bases, with 12 bases remaining between them. The CDR3 DNA follows: TGCGCCAGCAGCCGGACAGTTGGACAAGAGACCCAGTACTTC. This sequence encodes CASSRTVGQETQYF.

The chain employs TRBV5-1 and TRBJ1-5; the match to TRBD1 covers 9 bases. In germline, CDR1 is SGHRS, CDR2 YFSETQ. The V gene end was trimmed by 4 bases and the J gene end by 4 bases; junction bases not matched to a gene: 6. The CDR3 is 15 residues long. In nucleotides, the CDR3 is TGCGCCAGCAGCCTACAGGGGGCGTCAAATCAGCCCCAGCATTTT. Translated: CASSLQGASNQPQHF.

This sequence joins TRBV6-5 and TRBJ1-5; 11 positions match TRBD1. V gave up 8 bases and J gave up 7 bases; unmatched junction bases: 4. Looked up from germline, CDR1 is MNHEY and CDR2 is SVGAGI. The CDR3 covers 13 residues. DNA of the CDR3: TGTGCCAGCTCGGACAGGGGGCGGCAGCCCCAGCATTTT. Translation: CASSDRGRQPQHF.

The chain joins TRBV7-3 to TRBJ2-2; 9 nucleotides line up with TRBD1. CDR3 size: 14 residues. The V segment lost 8 bases and the J segment 3 bases; nucleotides outside the gene matches: 4. CDR1 is SGHTA and CDR2 is FQGTGA in the germline V gene. The CDR3 nucleotides are TGTGCCAGCGGCCGGGACAGGGACACCGGGGAGCTGTTTTTT. This translates into CASGRDRDTGELFF.

The chain couples TRBV5-8 to TRBJ2-1; D is perhaps TRBD2 (5 bases). From germline, CDR1 is SGHTS and CDR2 YDEGEE. This CDR3 is 14 amino acids long. Trimming stripped 6 bases from V and 9 bases from J, with 19 bases between. CDR3 protein: CASTWMRAGVEQFF. For the CDR3, the DNA is TGTGCCAGCACCTGGATGAGGGCAGGAGTTGAGCAGTTCTTC.

This chain connects TRBV30 to TRBJ1-2; 7 positions agree with TRBD1. After removal of 2 bases from V and 0 bases from J, the junction contained 3 bases not matched to a gene. The CDR3 has 14 amino acids. From germline, CDR1 is GTSNPN and CDR2 SVGIG (reference sequence). This chain's CDR3 is CAWSLGGSNYGYTF. The CDR3 bases are TGTGCCTGGAGTCTAGGGGGCTCTAACTATGGCTACACCTTC.

The CDR3 DNA follows: TGTGCCAGCAGTTTAGGGACAGGGATTACCGGGGAGCTGTTTTTT. Protein sequence: CASSLGTGITGELFF. The chain recombines TRBV27 with TRBJ2-2; the match to TRBD1 covers 9 bases. Germline values: CDR1 MNHEY, CDR2 SMNVEV (reference sequence). The CDR3 is 15 residues long. After removal of 2 bases from V and 5 bases from J, the junction contained 3 bases not matched to a gene.

This sequence joins TRBV11-2 and TRBJ1-1; 9 positions agree with TRBD1. This CDR3 has 14 residues. Germline CDR1 reads SGHAT; CDR2 reads FQNNGV. V lost 5 bases and J lost 3; bases outside the gene matches: 4. Here the CDR3 reads CASSPGTGHTEAFF. CDR3 in DNA: TGTGCCAGCAGCCCCGGGACAGGGCACACTGAAGCTTTCTTT.

CDR3 sequence reads: CASSTSTDTQYF. CDR3 sequence (DNA): TGCGCCAGCAGTACTAGCACAGATACGCAGTATTTT. This sequence joins TRBV10-1 and TRBJ2-3; the D is unclear. This CDR3 has 12 amino acids. V shed 5 bases and J shed 0 bases, with 3 bases lying between them. The germline V gene has CDR1 WNHNN and CDR2 SYGVQD (reference sequence).

For the CDR3, the DNA is TGTGCCATCAGAGGGGGAAGAGGCAACACCTCCTACGAGCAGTACTTC. Protein sequence: CAIRGGRGNTSYEQYF. The rearrangement links TRBV10-3 to TRBJ2-7; D is possibly TRBD1 (6 bases). Per the germline V gene, CDR1 is ENHRY and CDR2 is SYGVKD. This CDR3 contains 16 residues. With 6 bases removed from V and 0 bases from J, the gap between germline ends came to 18 bases.

The rearrangement links TRBV4-1 to TRBJ2-7; 9 bases align to TRBD1. The CDR3 extends over 13 amino acids. In germline, CDR1 is MGHRA, CDR2 YSYEKL. The junction had 0 bases not matched to a gene; V was cut back by 5 bases and J by 1 base. CDR3: CASSGTGSYEQYF. CDR3 DNA sequence: TGCGCCAGCAGCGGGACAGGGTCCTACGAGCAGTACTTC.

The chain joins TRBV6-6 to TRBJ1-2; no reliable D call. Germline V lookup: CDR1 MNHNY, CDR2 SVGAGI (reference sequence). Between the trimmed V and J ends, which lost 5 bases and 4 bases, there was a span of 23 bases. The CDR3 length is 17 residues. CDR3 residues: CASSQLIGQIGSYGYTF. The CDR3 DNA is TGTGCCAGCAGTCAACTAATCGGGCAGATCGGGAGCTATGGCTACACCTTC.

The chain links TRBV30 to TRBJ2-2; maybe TRBD1 (6 bases). Deletions cut 2 bases from V and 5 bases from J, with 9 bases between. The CDR3 runs to 13 residues. Germline V CDR1 and CDR2: GTSNPN, SVGIG (reference sequence). The CDR3 here is CAWSITGTGELFF. Written as DNA, the CDR3 is TGTGCCTGGAGTATCACAGGGACCGGGGAGCTGTTTTTT.

This chain links TRBV6-5 with TRBJ1-4; possibly TRBD1 for D (6 bases). From germline, CDR1 is MNHEY and CDR2 SVGAGI. Trimming pared 5 bases from V and 6 bases from J, leaving 13 bases between. This CDR3 is 14 amino acids long. CDR3 sequence: CASSRDRIHEKLFF. DNA of the CDR3: TGTGCCAGCAGTCGTGACAGGATTCATGAAAAACTGTTTTTT.

The chain has TRBV28 and TRBJ1-5; D ambiguous. The CDR3 totals 13 residues. Germline V gives CDR1 MDHEN, CDR2 SYDVKM. Trimming shortened V by 8 bases and J by 2 bases, and 10 bases separated the two germline ends. CDR3 protein: CASVRLGNQPQHF. In nucleotides, the CDR3 is TGTGCCAGCGTCAGACTTGGCAATCAGCCCCAGCATTTT.

V is TRBV28 and J is TRBJ1-4, with TRBD1 matching over 7 bases. CDR1 is MDHEN, CDR2 SYDVKM, per germline. This CDR3 is 13 amino acids long. The V and J ends lost 6 bases and 8 bases, in that order; junction bases with no gene match: 6. Written as DNA, the CDR3 is TGTGCCAGCAGAGACAGGGCTCGGGAAAAACTGTTTTTT. It is translated as CASRDRAREKLFF.

This sequence joins TRBV2 and TRBJ2-5, with a possible D match to TRBD2 (5 bases). This CDR3 is built from 15 residues. Trimming left V 6 bases short and J 5 bases short, with 19 bases between. From germline, CDR1 is SNHLY and CDR2 FYNNEI. CDR3 sequence: CASRSWAGTGETQYF. The CDR3 DNA reads TGTGCCAGCAGAAGTTGGGCGGGCACCGGGGAGACCCAGTACTTC.

The chain is built from TRBV5-6 and TRBJ2-2, with 7 nucleotides matching TRBD2. The V segment lost 6 bases and the J segment 5 bases; nucleotides outside the gene matches: 16. This CDR3 has 17 residues. Germline assignment: CDR1 SGHDT and CDR2 YYEEEE. CDR3 bases: TGTGCCAGCACCTACCGGGGGGACGGAACATTTACCGGGGAGCTGTTTTTT. It yields the protein CASTYRGDGTFTGELFF.

The V and J genes are TRBV28 and TRBJ2-1, with D unclear. Germline values: CDR1 MDHEN, CDR2 SYDVKM. The CDR3 consists of 12 residues. V shed 4 bases and J shed 5 bases, with 6 bases lying between them. CDR3 region: CASSSLNNEQFF. The CDR3 DNA sequence: TGTGCCAGCAGTTCCCTAAACAATGAGCAGTTCTTC.